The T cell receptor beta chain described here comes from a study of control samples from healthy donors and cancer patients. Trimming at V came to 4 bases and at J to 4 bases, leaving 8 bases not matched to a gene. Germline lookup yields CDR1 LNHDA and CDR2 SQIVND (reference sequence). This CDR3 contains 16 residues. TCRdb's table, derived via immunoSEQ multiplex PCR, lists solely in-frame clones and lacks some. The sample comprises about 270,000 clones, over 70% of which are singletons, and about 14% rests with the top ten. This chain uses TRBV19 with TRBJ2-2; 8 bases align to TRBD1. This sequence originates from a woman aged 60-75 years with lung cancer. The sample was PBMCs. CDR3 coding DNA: TGTGCCAGTAGTACAGGACAGGGTATGGGCACCGGGGAGCTGTTTTTT. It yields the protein CASSTGQGMGTGELFF.